Each of the 26 T cell receptor beta chains below was sequenced from the same sample in a study of long-term antiretroviral therapy in people with HIV. An immunoSEQ assay, version v3.0, was performed at survey level. The repertoire was sequenced with immunoSEQ multiplex PCR; TCRdb's copy has only in-frame clones and lacks some. The table has 35,000 to 45,000 clones, roughly four fifths seen once. This specimen consisted of unsorted PBMCs, obtained 1 year after starting antiretroviral therapy. The receptors here all came from a man younger than 35 with HIV.

This chain links TRBV4-3 with TRBJ1-5, with TRBD1 as a possible D gene (5 bases). CDR1 LGHNA and CDR2 YSLEER come from the germline V gene. With 0 bases removed from V and 5 bases from J, the gap between germline ends came to 17 bases. This CDR3 comprises 17 residues. The CDR3 DNA reads TGCGCCAGCAGCCAAGACCGAGGGACTGCCGCTGATCAGCCCCAGCATTTT. Its protein is CASSQDRGTAADQPQHF.

The chain links TRBV7-2 to TRBJ2-7, with TRBD1 identical over 7 bases. This CDR3 spans 13 amino acids. Germline V gene data show CDR1 as SGHTA and CDR2 as FQGNSA. Trimming took 4 bases from V and 5 from J; bases not matched to a gene: 5. Written as DNA, the CDR3 is TGTGCCAGCAGCTCACAGGGGTTCGACGAGCAGTACTTC. It codes for CASSSQGFDEQYF. The variable domain in full, with the rest retrieved from reference TRBV7-2 and TRBJ2-7, is GAGVSQSPSNKVTEKGKDVELRCDPISGHTALYWYRQSLGQGLEFLIYFQGNSAPDKSGLPSDRFSAERTGGSVSTLTIQRTQQEDSAVYLCASSSQGFDEQYFGPGTRLTVT.

The rearrangement uses TRBV27 and TRBJ2-1; D tentatively reads TRBD1 or TRBD2 (5 bases each). The CDR3 loop spans 15 amino acids. Germline CDR1 reads MNHEY; CDR2 reads SMNVEV (reference sequence). The V gene lost 8 bases and the J gene lost 5 bases, with 19 bases spanning the gap. The CDR3 spells CASRSGTTPHNEQFF. DNA of the CDR3: TGTGCCAGCCGTTCCGGGACCACCCCCCACAATGAGCAGTTCTTC.

The J gene is TRBJ2-1, the V gene TRBV6-5; D is ambiguous. The CDR3 spans 13 residues. V was pared by 3 bases and J by 4 bases, with 7 bases between. In germline, CDR1 is MNHEY, CDR2 SVGAGI. CDR3 sequence (DNA): TGTGCCAGCAGTTATGGGCAGTACAATGAGCAGTTCTTC. It specifies CASSYGQYNEQFF.

CDR3 DNA sequence: TGTGCCAGCAGCTCGGACAGATACGAGCAGTACTTC. Its protein is CASSSDRYEQYF. V and J are TRBV13 and TRBJ2-7, with a weak D call TRBD1 (6 bases). Germline values: CDR1 PRHDT, CDR2 FYEKMQ (reference sequence). This CDR3 region has 12 residues. The V and J ends lost 4 bases and 4 bases respectively, with 8 bases between them.

A single count supports this clone. The chain links TRBV10-3 to TRBJ2-1; D unresolved. Deletions cut 2 bases from V and 4 bases from J, with 15 bases between. The CDR3 has 16 amino acids. Germline assignment: CDR1 ENHRY and CDR2 SYGVKD. CDR3 sequence reads: CAISEEVRLSYNEQFF. The CDR3 DNA is TGTGCCATCAGTGAGGAGGTCCGTCTATCTTACAATGAGCAGTTCTTC.

The count of this clone is one. V is TRBV6-5 and J is TRBJ2-7; D gene unclear. CDR3 length equals 14 residues. The germline V and J ends were trimmed by 0 bases and 1 base, with 7 bases remaining between them. The germline gives CDR1 MNHEY, CDR2 SVGAGI. The CDR3 region has the DNA TGTGCCAGCAGTTACTCGGAAGGGTCCTACGAGCAGTACTTC. It yields the protein CASSYSEGSYEQYF.

The chain recombines TRBV7-2 with TRBJ2-7; D might be TRBD1 or TRBD2, each matching 5 bases. The germline gives CDR1 SGHTA, CDR2 FQGNSA. This CDR3 spans 14 amino acids. The V end lost 1 base, the J end lost 3 bases, and 10 bases lay between the germline ends. CDR3 loop: CASSLVRDHYEQYF. The CDR3 nucleotides read TGTGCCAGCAGCTTAGTAAGGGACCACTACGAGCAGTACTTC.

The chain joins TRBV5-1 to TRBJ2-1; D perhaps matches TRBD2 (5 bases). This CDR3 is built from 12 residues. V lost 0 bases and J lost 9, with 7 bases in between. Germline values: CDR1 SGHRS, CDR2 YFSETQ. The CDR3 spells CASSLAGTEQFF. For the CDR3, the DNA is TGCGCCAGCAGCTTGGCGGGAACTGAGCAGTTCTTC.

The gene calls are TRBV19 and TRBJ1-1; 8 bases fit TRBD1. Per the germline V gene, CDR1 is LNHDA and CDR2 is SQIVND (reference sequence). This CDR3 contains 13 residues. The CDR3 region has the DNA TGTGCTACCCGACAGGGGATGAACACTGAAGCTTTCTTT. As protein: CATRQGMNTEAFF.

V and J are TRBV7-8 and TRBJ2-1, with 8 bases that match TRBD2. The germline V gene has CDR1 SGHVS and CDR2 FQNEAQ. The CDR3 spans 16 residues. The junction had 16 bases not matched to a gene; V was cut back by 5 bases and J by 10 bases. For the CDR3, the DNA is TGTGCCAGCAGCCAGAGGGCCAGCGGGGGCGCGACGGAGCAGTTCTTC. Protein sequence: CASSQRASGGATEQFF. The complete variable domain, with remaining parts taken from reference TRBV7-8 and TRBJ2-1, reads GAGVSQSPRYKVAKRGQDVALRCDPISGHVSLFWYQQALGQGPEFLTYFQNEAQLDKSGLPSDRFFAERPEGSVSTLKIQRTQQEDSAVYLCASSQRASGGATEQFFGPGTRLTVL.

The chain joins TRBV27 to TRBJ1-1, with 7 bases lining up with TRBD1. V shed 4 bases and J 3 bases; nucleotides not matched to a gene: 8. In germline, CDR1 is MNHEY, CDR2 SMNVEV (reference sequence). The CDR3 is made up of 15 amino acids. This CDR3 is CASSSTGMLYTEAFF. The DNA of the CDR3 is TGTGCCAGCAGTTCGACAGGGATGCTTTACACTGAAGCTTTCTTT.

V is TRBV27 and J is TRBJ2-7; D perhaps matches TRBD1 (5 bases). This CDR3 is 15 amino acids long. CDR1 and CDR2 from the germline V gene are MNHEY and SMNVEV (reference sequence). Trimming took off 8 bases at V and 2 bases at J, with 19 bases between the two ends. The CDR3: CASQGMLQGAYEQYF. The CDR3 DNA is TGTGCCAGCCAGGGCATGCTACAAGGCGCCTACGAGCAGTACTTC.

The genes are TRBV5-1 and TRBJ2-1; TRBD2 aligns across 10 bases. V lost 1 base to trimming and J lost 0 bases; unmatched junction nucleotides: 10. CDR1 SGHRS and CDR2 YFSETQ come from the germline V gene. The CDR3 has 19 amino acids. The CDR3 spells CASSLLPGLAFDSYNEQFF. CDR3 bases: TGCGCCAGCAGCTTGCTCCCGGGACTAGCGTTCGACTCCTACAATGAGCAGTTCTTC.

The genes are TRBV27 and TRBJ2-1, with 10 positions matching TRBD1. Trimming removed 6 bases from V and 3 bases from J; junction bases left unmatched: 11. CDR3 size: 17 residues. CDR1 and CDR2 from the germline V gene are MNHEY and SMNVEV (reference sequence). CDR3 nucleotide sequence: TGTGCCAGCAGATACCTCCCCGGGACAGGGGACTACAATGAGCAGTTCTTC. Encoded protein: CASRYLPGTGDYNEQFF.

V gene TRBV14 combines with J gene TRBJ2-7; TRBD2 agrees at 10 bases. The CDR3 spans 16 residues. Germline V CDR1 and CDR2: SGHDN, FVKESK. The V and J ends lost 0 bases and 6 bases, in that order; junction bases with no gene match: 8. In DNA, the CDR3 is TGTGCCAGCAGCCAAGAGGTCGGGCTAGCGGGGGTCGAGCAGTACTTC. Residues: CASSQEVGLAGVEQYF.

V gene TRBV28 combines with J gene TRBJ2-1; D not certain. The CDR3 totals 11 residues. From germline, CDR1 is MDHEN and CDR2 SYDVKM. Trimming removed 3 bases from V and 6 bases from J, with 3 bases in between. CDR3 in amino acids: CASSFSNEQFF. CDR3 DNA: TGTGCCAGCAGTTTTAGCAATGAGCAGTTCTTC.

The gene calls are TRBV7-9 and TRBJ2-1; D not certain. CDR1 is SEHNR and CDR2 is FQNEAQ in the germline V gene (reference sequence). The CDR3 is 16 amino acids. V was cut by 4 bases and J by 5 bases, with 18 bases left in between. The CDR3 loop is CASSSHPQTPHNEQFF. In nucleotides, the CDR3 is TGTGCCAGCAGCTCACACCCCCAAACGCCCCACAATGAGCAGTTCTTC.

This clone was observed a few times. Written as DNA, the CDR3 is TGTGCCAGCAGCCCCTACAACTCCGACAGCTACGAGCAGTACTTC. Translation gives CASSPYNSDSYEQYF. The genes are TRBV7-9 and TRBJ2-7; TRBD1 might be the D (5 bases). V lost 5 bases and J 3 bases, leaving 17 bases between the germline ends. Germline V lookup: CDR1 SEHNR, CDR2 FQNEAQ (reference sequence). The CDR3 spans 15 residues. The whole variable domain, remainder taken from reference TRBV7-9 and TRBJ2-7, is DTGVSQNPRHKITKRGQNVTFRCDPISEHNRLYWYRQTLGQGPEFLTYFQNEAQLEKSRLLSDRFSAERPKGSFSTLEIQRTEQGDSAMYLCASSPYNSDSYEQYFGPGTRLTVT.

This clone was seen only once. The chain employs TRBV4-1 and TRBJ2-2; a weak D match, TRBD2 (6 bases). The germline gives CDR1 MGHRA, CDR2 YSYEKL. V was shortened by 2 bases and J by 7 bases, with 11 bases between the two germline ends. CDR3 length equals 14 residues. The CDR3 loop is CASSQQGGDGELFF. In DNA, the CDR3 is TGCGCCAGCAGCCAACAGGGAGGAGACGGGGAGCTGTTTTTT.

The V call is TRBV5-4, the J call TRBJ2-1; 7 bases align to TRBD2. Unmatched junction bases numbered 9, after V lost 2 bases and J lost 7 bases. The CDR3 runs to 15 residues. Germline CDR1 SGHNT, CDR2 YYREEE (reference sequence). This chain's CDR3 is CASSFGAGEGNEQFF. The CDR3 DNA is TGTGCCAGCAGCTTCGGCGCGGGAGAGGGGAATGAGCAGTTCTTC.

Here the CDR3 DNA reads TGTGCCAGCAGTCGCGACAGGTTTGAAGCTTTCTTT. Encoded protein: CASSRDRFEAFF. The gene calls are TRBV6-5 and TRBJ1-1, with a weak D call TRBD1 (6 bases). V lost 5 bases to trimming and J lost 7 bases, with 11 bases between them. CDR3 length: 12 amino acids. CDR1 and CDR2 (germline): MNHEY, SVGAGI.

The J gene is TRBJ2-7, the V gene TRBV28, with D perhaps matching TRBD1 (6 bases). The CDR3 has 14 amino acids. In germline, CDR1 is MDHEN, CDR2 SYDVKM. V was clipped by 5 bases and J by 12 bases, with 23 bases between them. The CDR3 nucleotides read TGTGCCAGCAGTCCCAACGGACAGTCCCTACGACTGTACTTC. Protein product: CASSPNGQSLRLYF.

Here the CDR3 DNA reads TGTGCCAGCTCAACCCGCGTACAGTCTGAAAATGAAGATACGCAGTATTTT. This gives the protein CASSTRVQSENEDTQYF. The V gene is TRBV18, the J gene TRBJ2-3; D uncertain. Germline CDR1 is KGHSH and CDR2 is LQKENI. V was pared by 5 bases and J by 5 bases, with 23 bases between. CDR3 length: 17 residues.

This clone was seen once. The gene calls are TRBV27 and TRBJ1-2, with a possible D match to TRBD1 (5 bases). Per germline, CDR1 MNHEY and CDR2 SMNVEV (reference sequence). V lost 5 bases to trimming and J lost 7 bases, with 11 bases between them. The CDR3 length is 12 residues. DNA for the CDR3: TGTGCCAGCAGTCCCCAGGGTTCTGGCTACACCTTC. This gives the protein CASSPQGSGYTF.

The chain recombines TRBV27 with TRBJ2-7, with 7 nucleotides matching TRBD1. In germline, CDR1 is MNHEY, CDR2 SMNVEV (reference sequence). J was trimmed by 5 bases and V by 3 bases; bases with no gene match: 4. CDR3 length equals 13 residues. The CDR3 DNA is TGTGCCAGCAGTTTGGGACAGACCGACGAGCAGTACTTC. Its protein is CASSLGQTDEQYF.